One sample yielded the 6 T cell receptor beta chains listed below, sequenced in a study of shared clonotypes between healthy human individuals. The assay was immunoSEQ multiplex PCR, and TCRdb's table has in-frame clones only and misses some. The sample records about 2 million clones, about 94% being singletons. Naive CD8 cells were CD45RO-negative, positively selected for CCR7, excluding terminally differentiated effector memory CD45RA+ cells. The sample taken for sequencing was naive CD8+ T cells sorted from blood. These receptor sequences come from a young man in good health.

The CDR3 nucleotides read TGTGCCAGCAGCTTGGGTGTGGAGGGCTTGGCTGAAGCTTTCTTT. This translates into CASSLGVEGLAEAFF. This chain connects TRBV5-8 to TRBJ1-1; no clear D gene. The germline V and J ends were trimmed by 0 bases and 6 bases, with 15 bases remaining between them. There are 15 residues in the CDR3. CDR1 and CDR2 from the germline V gene are SGHTS and YDEGEE.

The CDR3 sequence is CASRTFGQANSYNEQFF. The CDR3 DNA sequence: TGTGCCAGCAGAACCTTTGGACAGGCCAACTCCTACAATGAGCAGTTCTTC. The rearrangement links TRBV6-9 to TRBJ2-1, with 7 bases matching TRBD1. CDR1 is MNHGY and CDR2 is SVAAGI in the germline V gene. Trimming took 6 bases from V and 0 from J; bases not matched to a gene: 11. This CDR3 has 17 amino acids.

V and J are TRBV28 and TRBJ2-7, with a weak D call TRBD1 (5 bases). Germline CDR1 is MDHEN and CDR2 is SYDVKM. The CDR3 is 13 residues long. Trimming shortened V by 6 bases and J by 5 bases, and 14 bases separated the two germline ends. The CDR3: CASRLQGTDEQYF. CDR3 sequence (DNA): TGTGCCAGCAGGCTTCAGGGTACCGACGAGCAGTACTTC.

This rearrangement joins TRBV7-9 to TRBJ1-4; no clear D. The CDR3 runs to 14 residues. The V and J ends lost 4 bases and 4 bases respectively, with 10 bases between them. Germline values: CDR1 SEHNR, CDR2 FQNEAQ (reference sequence). The CDR3 sequence is CASSSPSGNEKLFF. In nucleotides, the CDR3 is TGTGCCAGCAGCTCTCCTTCGGGTAATGAAAAACTGTTTTTT. The complete variable domain, with remaining parts taken from reference TRBV7-9 and TRBJ1-4, reads DTGVSQNPRHKITKRGQNVTFRCDPISEHNRLYWYRQTLGQGPEFLTYFQNEAQLEKSRLLSDRFSAERPKGSFSTLEIQRTEQGDSAMYLCASSSPSGNEKLFFGSGTQLSVL.

This sequence joins TRBV13 and TRBJ1-3, with D unresolved. CDR3 length: 12 residues. Germline-derived CDR1 and CDR2 are PRHDT and FYEKMQ (reference sequence). V lost 5 bases to trimming and J lost 4 bases, with 6 bases between them. CDR3 nucleotide sequence: TGTGCCAGCAGCCCCGGGGGAAACACCATATATTTT. Translated: CASSPGGNTIYF.

V and J are TRBV25-1 and TRBJ2-3; 9 nucleotides agree with TRBD2. The CDR3 runs to 15 residues. The germline CDR1 and CDR2 sequences are MGHDK and SYGVNS. With 2 bases clipped from V and 3 bases from J, the junction kept 3 bases outside the gene matches. CDR3 in amino acids: CASSEGAGGTDTQYF. Written as DNA, the CDR3 is TGTGCCAGCAGTGAAGGGGCGGGAGGGACAGATACGCAGTATTTT.